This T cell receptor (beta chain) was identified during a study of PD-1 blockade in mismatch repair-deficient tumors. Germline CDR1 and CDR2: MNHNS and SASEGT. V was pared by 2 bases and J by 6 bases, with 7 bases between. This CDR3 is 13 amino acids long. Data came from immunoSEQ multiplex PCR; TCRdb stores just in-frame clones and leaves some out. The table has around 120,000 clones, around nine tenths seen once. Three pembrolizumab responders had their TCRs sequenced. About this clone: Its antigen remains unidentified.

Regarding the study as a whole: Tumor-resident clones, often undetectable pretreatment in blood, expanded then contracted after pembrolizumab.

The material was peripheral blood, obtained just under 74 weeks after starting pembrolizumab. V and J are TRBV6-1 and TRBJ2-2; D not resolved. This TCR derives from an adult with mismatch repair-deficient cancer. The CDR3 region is CASSERWSGELFF. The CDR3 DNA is TGTGCCAGCAGTGAAAGGTGGTCCGGGGAGCTGTTTTTT.